This T cell receptor (beta chain) was documented in a study of blood T cells in healthy people across ages (dated by TCRdb to between 2014 and 2016). General notes on the study: In model experiments, template switching captured about one uniquely barcoded TCR beta cDNA molecule for every two T cells. Four age groups were formed from the donors: young (average roughly 15 years), middle-aged (approximately 40), aged (around 68) and long-lived (approximately 78). The study analyzed two additional independent replicas of 1 million unique cDNA reads from the same blood draw for two donors, one aged 18 to 30 and one aged 80 or older. Donors of different ages were randomly distributed across sequencing lanes to avoid experimental bias. Using deep sequencing normalized with unique cDNA molecular identifiers, the study measured how TCR beta repertoire diversity changes with age.

The library was produced with 5' RACE. The sequencer listed for this sample is Illumina HiSeq 2500. The second PCR ran for about 7 to 11 cycles and used a J-beta primer mix along with a sample-barcoded 5' primer. Each TCR beta cDNA molecule received a unique molecular identifier from a template-switch 5' adaptor carrying 12 random nucleotides. At least 2.5 million CDR3-containing paired-end reads were obtained from each sample. The Mint cDNA synthesis kit, primed by a TRBC-specific oligonucleotide, was used to synthesize first-strand cDNA from all RNA. Following uracil-DNA glycosylase treatment, a first 18-cycle PCR with universal primers M1SS and BC2_uni_R was performed on all cDNA. The paper's processing steps were these. For normalization, 1 million high-quality reads were randomly selected from each sample, with every read carrying a distinct molecular identifier. Reads sharing molecular identifiers were discarded rather than binned into consensus sequences. MiTCR, set to a Q25 quality threshold and the strictest error-elimination algorithm, was used for CDR3 identification, clonotype clustering and error correction. A nonparametric unseen species model with Euler transformation was used to estimate lower-bound total TCR beta diversity. Using fastp at Q25 and MiXCR, TCRdb reprocessed the public reads and kept productive beta chains. Identical CDR3 protein sequences are pooled into one entry, listed with their most common genes and DNA. Here the V and J calls rest on TCRdb's processing, not on the authors' analysis. The sample table contains hundreds of thousands of distinct CDR3 sequences; only one count was recorded for about half of them. Of the sample, under 35% falls within the top ten clones.

Donors were about 36 systemically healthy Caucasian individuals from Russia aged roughly 6 to 100 years. Each donor gave ten milliliters of peripheral blood, collected into EDTA-treated Vacutainer tubes. Ficoll-Paque density-gradient centrifugation was used to isolate PBMCs, with at least 6.5 million per sample. Trizol reagent was used to extract total RNA from the PBMCs, yielding at least 6 micrograms per sample. Naive CD45RAhigh/CD27high T cell percentages were measured by flow cytometry on a PBMC aliquot from every donor. Of note for this clonotype: It lacks a known antigen. No base-level quality is on record; no much larger clone is a single base apart.

The paper as a whole reports these results and caveats: Compared with the aged group, the long-lived group had more naive CD4+ T cells, fewer expanded clones and increased TCR diversity, a pattern suggesting age selection. Conclusive comparison of naive and antigen-experienced compartments was prevented by the profiling of bulk unsorted PBMCs. Donor CMV infection status was unknown, potentially confounding age-related changes in expanded clonotypes. Estimates of total diversity based on one million sequenced T cells were considered lower bounds and underestimates. The percentage of naive T cells measured by flow cytometry correlated strongly with observed TCR beta diversity. As age increased, observed TCR beta diversity per million T cells dropped in a roughly linear way, and a significant reduction was already evident by age 40.

The CDR3, from cysteine to phenylalanine, totals 16 residues. The sequence is cut down to CDR3 DNA, 48 bases in frame from base 1. CDR1 and CDR2 are read off the germline V gene as SNHLY and FYNNEI. The chain uses TRBV2 and TRBJ2-5; TRBD2 could be the D gene, as 5 bases match. The tail of the sequence fits TRBJ2-7 better, so the J call may be wrong. Sequenced material: blood. This receptor was identified in a woman between 55 and 75 years old in good health. The CDR3 sequence is CASSEKLAGGPYEQYF. Here is the DNA: TGTGCCAGCAGTGAAAAGTTGGCCGGAGGCCCCTACGAGCAGTACTTC.